The clone carrying this T cell receptor beta chain was recorded at least ten times. This record comes from a study of blood T cell repertoires in COVID-19. Overall study: Acute-phase and convalescent COVID-19 samples originated in the United States, Italy and Spain.

The V end lost 7 bases, the J end lost 3 bases, and 17 bases lay between the germline ends. This CDR3 is 14 amino acids long. Per the germline V gene, CDR1 is SGHDT and CDR2 is YYEEEE. Original processing methods: Nucleated cell counts were estimated from reference gene primer amplification. Assay used: immunoSEQ multiplex PCR; TCRdb lists only in-frame clones, some missing. The DNA gave D and trimming, while V, J and clone size come from that table. The sample lists about 83,000 clones, more than 70% seen once, with 8% in the top ten. The genes are TRBV5-6 and TRBJ2-7, with a tentative D call TRBD1 (6 bases). The sequence came from a man between 50 and 59 years old with active COVID-19. The specimen was peripheral blood. This CDR3 reads CASRKTGINYEQYF. The DNA of the CDR3 is TGTGCCAGCCGCAAGACAGGAATCAACTACGAGCAGTACTTC. Combining the CDR3 with reference TRBV5-6 and TRBJ2-7 gives the whole variable domain DAGVTQSPTHLIKTRGQQVTLRCSPKSGHDTVSWYQQALGQGPQFIFQYYEEEERQRGNFPDRFSGHQFPNYSSELNVNALLLGDSALYLCASRKTGINYEQYFGPGTRLTVT.